This T cell receptor (beta chain) was captured by sequencing in a study of cytomegalovirus exposure and HLA in healthy donors. Study-level findings and limits: The listing of fewer than 200 TCR beta chains classed them as cytomegalovirus-associated.

About this clone: Its antigen is unidentified.

The PCR contained 60 Vbeta and 13 Jbeta primers. Sequenced by immunoSEQ multiplex PCR; TCRdb stores in-frame clones only, minus some. This table holds tens of thousands of clones. V lost 7 bases and J lost 1, with 10 bases in between. CDR3 length: 14 residues. CDR1 is MDHEN and CDR2 is SYDVKM in the germline V gene. The clonotype originates from a female donor in good health and CMV-seropositive. The genes are TRBV28 and TRBJ2-2; tentative D call: TRBD1 (5 bases). The sample comprised PBMCs. The CDR3 nucleotides are TGTGCCAGCATAAAACAGGAGAACACCGGGGAGCTGTTTTTT. Residues: CASIKQENTGELFF.